These 25 T cell receptor beta chains originate from one sample sequenced in a study of lymphopenia after photon versus proton radiotherapy. Sequencing used immunoSEQ multiplex PCR; TCRdb keeps in-frame clones, though not all of them. Among some 27,000 clones listed, 81% were seen once. This material consisted of peripheral blood, taken from a patient treated with photon-based radiotherapy. These receptors all come from a man aged 50 to 59 with gastric cancer.

The chain links TRBV4-1 to TRBJ1-1, with D perhaps TRBD1 (5 bases). The CDR3 is 15 amino acids. Trimming cost V 2 bases and J 8 bases, with 18 bases left between them. Germline V gene lookup returns CDR1 MGHRA and CDR2 YSYEKL. As DNA, the CDR3 is TGCGCCAGCAGCCAAAGCTTTCAGGGTCTCCTCGAAGCTTTCTTT. This codes for CASSQSFQGLLEAFF.

CDR3 loop: CASSNPGTSGGAGELFF. The CDR3 DNA is TGTGCCAGCAGCAACCCCGGCACTAGCGGAGGGGCCGGGGAGCTGTTTTTT. This chain joins TRBV11-2 and TRBJ2-2; TRBD2 matches at 8 bases. Germline values: CDR1 SGHAT, CDR2 FQNNGV. V shed 5 bases, J shed 6 bases, and the junction held 14 bases outside the gene matches. There are 17 residues in the CDR3.

This clone was picked up a small number of times. J is TRBJ2-2 and V is TRBV5-1, with 8 bases that match TRBD1. Germline CDR1 and CDR2: SGHRS and YFSETQ. V trimming: 4 bases; J trimming: 4 bases; junction bases outside the gene matches: 6. This CDR3 comprises 15 residues. DNA for the CDR3: TGCGCCAGCAGCGAGGGACAGGTTGGCACCGGGGAGCTGTTTTTT. Encoded protein: CASSEGQVGTGELFF.

This clone has a single count. The chain joins TRBV19 to TRBJ1-1; D gene unclear. CDR3 length: 13 amino acids. V lost 3 bases and J 2 bases, leaving 7 bases between the germline ends. CDR1 and CDR2 from the germline V gene are LNHDA and SQIVND (reference sequence). The CDR3 nucleotides are TGTGCCAGTAGTATCGTCAGAAACACTGAAGCTTTCTTT. Translating gives CASSIVRNTEAFF.

This sequence joins TRBV6-1 and TRBJ2-3, with 8 bases matching TRBD2. CDR3 size: 14 residues. V was clipped by 7 bases and J by 4 bases; unmatched bases: 7. Germline V gene lookup returns CDR1 MNHNS and CDR2 SASEGT. The CDR3 region is CASTLRGAADTQYF. Here the CDR3 DNA reads TGTGCCAGCACCCTGCGGGGGGCCGCAGATACGCAGTATTTT.

The genes are TRBV29-1 and TRBJ1-2; TRBD1 matches 7 bases. CDR3 length: 13 amino acids. Germline V gives CDR1 SQVTM, CDR2 ANQGSEA. The junction had 8 bases not matched to a gene; V was cut back by 7 bases and J by 3 bases. The CDR3: CSAPTGMDYGYTF. The CDR3 DNA reads as TGCAGCGCCCCGACAGGGATGGACTATGGCTACACCTTC.

The chain combines TRBV29-1 with TRBJ2-1, with 13 bases lining up with TRBD2. After removal of 1 base from V and 1 base from J, the junction contained 4 bases not matched to a gene. From germline, CDR1 is SQVTM and CDR2 ANQGSEA. The CDR3 covers 17 residues. The CDR3 loop reads CSVEGGLAGESYNEQFF. DNA for the CDR3: TGCAGCGTTGAAGGAGGACTAGCGGGGGAGTCCTACAATGAGCAGTTCTTC.

This clone was detected only once. The chain combines TRBV6-6 with TRBJ1-4; 10 bases fit TRBD1. Looked up from germline, CDR1 is MNHNY and CDR2 is SVGAGI (reference sequence). V shed 3 bases and J 7 bases; nucleotides not matched to a gene: 5. The CDR3 covers 15 residues. The DNA for the CDR3 is TGTGCCAGCAGTTATCCCCGACAGGGGGCTGAAAAACTGTTTTTT. Translation: CASSYPRQGAEKLFF.

This clone turned up a few times. The chain combines TRBV18 with TRBJ1-2; D is ambiguous. The V and J ends lost 5 bases and 4 bases respectively, with 11 bases between them. CDR3 length equals 13 residues. Looked up from germline, CDR1 is KGHSH and CDR2 is LQKENI. CDR3 sequence (DNA): TGTGCCAGCTCAGGACCGCTGACCTATGGCTACACCTTC. Translated, it gives CASSGPLTYGYTF. The full variable domain, in which reference TRBV18 and TRBJ1-2 provide the parts outside the CDR3, is NAGVMQNPRHLVRRRGQEARLRCSPMKGHSHVYWYRQLPEEGLKFMVYLQKENIIDESGMPKERFSAEFPKEGPSILRIQQVVRGDSAAYFCASSGPLTYGYTFGSGTRLTVV.

The chain employs TRBV11-2 and TRBJ2-2, with 11 bases fitting TRBD2. Germline assignment: CDR1 SGHAT and CDR2 FQNNGV. CDR3 length: 19 residues. Trimming at V came to 0 bases and at J to 5 bases, leaving 11 bases not matched to a gene. The CDR3 bases are TGTGCCAGCAGCTTAGATGTGGCTAGCGGGGGGTATCTAACCGGGGAGCTGTTTTTT. Protein product: CASSLDVASGGYLTGELFF.

The rearrangement links TRBV5-6 to TRBJ2-7; 12 bases agree with TRBD2. Germline assignment: CDR1 SGHDT and CDR2 YYEEEE. J lost 2 bases, V lost 3 bases, and 6 bases had no gene match. CDR3 size: 16 residues. The CDR3 bases are TGTGCCAGCAGCTCCGGACTAGCGGGGAGAACCTACGAGCAGTACTTC. Translation: CASSSGLAGRTYEQYF.

The rearrangement joins TRBV4-3 to TRBJ1-4; the D gene is possibly TRBD1 (6 bases). This CDR3 contains 16 residues. Trimming removed 3 bases at V and 10 bases at J, with 21 bases between. Germline assignment: CDR1 LGHNA and CDR2 YSLEER. CDR3 sequence: CASSHEIPGTSAKLFF. The CDR3, as DNA: TGCGCCAGCAGCCATGAGATACCCGGGACATCGGCAAAACTGTTTTTT.

This clone has more than one count but fewer than ten. This chain uses TRBV5-1 with TRBJ1-1; D is ambiguous. Germline lookup yields CDR1 SGHRS and CDR2 YFSETQ. The CDR3 has 17 amino acids. Deletions cut 0 bases from V and 0 bases from J, with 15 bases between. This CDR3 is CASSLALPVWVNTEAFF. The CDR3 DNA reads TGCGCCAGCAGCTTGGCCTTACCTGTTTGGGTGAACACTGAAGCTTTCTTT.

CDR3 coding DNA: TGTGCCAGCAGCCCTTCTAAAAAGACGGGGGTAGGAGAGACCCAGTACTTC. The encoded protein is CASSPSKKTGVGETQYF. V usage is TRBV4-2 and J usage is TRBJ2-5; D possibly corresponds to TRBD2 (6 bases). The CDR3 contains 17 residues. Germline V lookup: CDR1 LGHNA, CDR2 YNFKEQ. Trimming cost V 4 bases and J 4 bases, with 22 bases left between them.

The CDR3 DNA reads as TGTGCCAGCTCACCACCGGGAGGTATACTAGCCAAAAACATTCAGTACTTC. Its translation: CASSPPGGILAKNIQYF. The chain uses TRBV18 and TRBJ2-4, with D perhaps TRBD2 (6 bases). V was pared by 0 bases and J by 0 bases, with 12 bases between. Germline CDR1 and CDR2: KGHSH and LQKENI. CDR3 length equals 17 residues.

The chain joins TRBV30 to TRBJ2-7, with a weak D call TRBD1 (6 bases). The germline gives CDR1 GTSNPN, CDR2 SVGIG (reference sequence). The CDR3 covers 18 residues. V lost 0 bases and J 1 base, leaving 22 bases between the germline ends. The CDR3 is CAWSVQVMRGSRSYEQYF. CDR3 in DNA: TGTGCCTGGAGTGTACAGGTTATGAGGGGGAGCAGGTCCTACGAGCAGTACTTC.

This chain joins TRBV13 and TRBJ2-4, with 9 bases that match TRBD1. The length of the CDR3 is 18 residues. Germline V gene data show CDR1 as PRHDT and CDR2 as FYEKMQ (reference sequence). J gave up 2 bases and V 1 base, and 9 bases lay outside the gene matches. In DNA form, the CDR3 reads TGTGCCAGCAGCTTAGACCCCGGGACAGGGTTGACCAAAAACATTCAGTACTTC. Protein sequence: CASSLDPGTGLTKNIQYF.

The rearrangement uses TRBV7-9 and TRBJ1-2; no reliable D call. The germline V gene encodes CDR1 SEHNR and CDR2 FQNEAQ (reference sequence). The CDR3 is 14 amino acids. Trimming took 1 base from V and 4 from J, leaving 10 bases between them. CDR3 DNA: TGTGCCAGCAGCTTAGGCCAGGCCCTCTATGGCTACACCTTC. Protein product: CASSLGQALYGYTF.

The chain carries TRBV10-1 and TRBJ1-1; D remains ambiguous. There are 13 residues in the CDR3. Trimming left V 6 bases short and J 1 base short, with 9 bases between. Germline CDR1 is WNHNN and CDR2 is SYGVQD (reference sequence). The DNA of the CDR3 is TGCGCCAGCAGGACGGCTGCGAACACTGAAGCTTTCTTT. It yields the protein CASRTAANTEAFF.

This clone came up once. J is TRBJ2-3 and V is TRBV6-1, with D uncertain. This CDR3 has 16 residues. The V gene's germline CDR1 is MNHNS and CDR2 SASEGT. V was trimmed by 4 bases and J by 0 bases, leaving 14 bases between them. CDR3 DNA: TGTGCCAGCAGTGGAACACTGGGGATTAGCACAGATACGCAGTATTTT. The encoded protein is CASSGTLGISTDTQYF.

The rearrangement uses TRBV30 and TRBJ2-5; maybe TRBD1 (6 bases). Germline V lookup: CDR1 GTSNPN, CDR2 SVGIG (reference sequence). The CDR3 runs 14 residues. Deletions cut 1 base from V and 4 bases from J, with 13 bases between. CDR3 nucleotide sequence: TGTGCCTGGAGTGCGGCAGGGGTAAGAGAGACCCAGTACTTC. Translation gives CAWSAAGVRETQYF. The full variable domain, completed using reference TRBV30 and TRBJ2-5, is SQTIHQWPATLVQPVGSPLSLECTVEGTSNPNLYWYRQAAGRGLQLLFYSVGIGQISSEVPQNLSASRPQDRQFILSSKKLLLSDSGFYLCAWSAAGVRETQYFGPGTRLLVL.

This chain links TRBV6-5 with TRBJ2-3; 7 bases line up with TRBD1. From germline, CDR1 is MNHEY and CDR2 SVGAGI. With V trimmed by 6 bases and J by 0 bases, 6 bases remained unmatched. The CDR3 runs 15 residues. CDR3 in amino acids: CASRPLDRSTDTQYF. In DNA form, the CDR3 reads TGTGCCAGCAGACCCTTGGACAGGAGCACAGATACGCAGTATTTT.

This chain links TRBV30 with TRBJ2-7, with D possibly being TRBD1 (6 bases). V dropped 4 bases and J dropped 0 bases, with 37 bases sitting between them. The CDR3 has 22 residues. Germline V gives CDR1 GTSNPN, CDR2 SVGIG (reference sequence). CDR3 coding DNA: TGTGCCTGGACCCGCCTCCCCGCAAGGGCAGGGGCGGACACGAAAAGCTCCTACGAGCAGTACGTC. It encodes CAWTRLPARAGADTKSSYEQYV.

This chain joins TRBV5-1 and TRBJ2-5; 10 bases align to TRBD1. The CDR3 is made up of 14 amino acids. After removal of 4 bases from V and 4 bases from J, the junction contained 4 bases not matched to a gene. Germline V lookup: CDR1 SGHRS, CDR2 YFSETQ. CDR3 region: CASSRDRGLETQYF. DNA of the CDR3: TGCGCCAGCAGCAGGGACAGGGGTTTAGAGACCCAGTACTTC.

V and J are TRBV19 and TRBJ2-3, with 7 bases matching TRBD1. Germline CDR1 is LNHDA and CDR2 is SQIVND (reference sequence). The trim removed 4 bases at V and 2 bases at J, leaving 6 bases unmatched. This CDR3 has 15 residues. The CDR3 region has the DNA TGTGCCAGTAGTACGACAGGGATTCTCACAGATACGCAGTATTTT. Translated, it gives CASSTTGILTDTQYF.